The 14 T cell receptor beta chains given below trace back to one sample, sequenced in a study of cytomegalovirus exposure and HLA in healthy donors. Researchers ran the PCR with 60 Vbeta and 13 Jbeta primers. The data were produced by immunoSEQ multiplex PCR, yet TCRdb's version contains in-frame clones alone and is incomplete. There are 90,000 to 120,000 clones in the sample; around three quarters occur only once, and 4.1% lies in the top ten. The sequenced sample was PBMCs. The receptors originated from a female donor in good health and CMV-seropositive.

The chain is built from TRBV5-6 and TRBJ1-1; maybe TRBD1 (6 bases). Germline V gene data show CDR1 as SGHDT and CDR2 as YYEEEE. Trimming left V 3 bases short and J 6 bases short, with 18 bases between. The CDR3 covers 15 residues. CDR3 in amino acids: CASSWPGGAGSEAFF. CDR3 nucleotides: TGTGCCAGCAGCTGGCCGGGGGGGGCTGGTTCTGAAGCTTTCTTT.

With respect to this clone: In the same sample, other DNA sequences code for this CDR3. The chain recombines TRBV19 with TRBJ1-2; D gene uncertain. From germline, CDR1 is LNHDA and CDR2 SQIVND (reference sequence). The germline V and J ends were trimmed by 2 bases and 5 bases, with 6 bases remaining between them. The CDR3 extends over 12 amino acids. The DNA for the CDR3 is TGTGCCAGTAGTATATCGGGATATGGCTACACCTTC. Its translation is CASSISGYGYTF.

The genes are TRBV4-3 and TRBJ1-6, with 8 bases aligning to TRBD1. The V segment lost 0 bases and the J segment 13 bases; nucleotides outside the gene matches: 8. CDR1 is LGHNA and CDR2 is YSLEER in the germline V gene. The CDR3 runs 15 residues. CDR3 loop: CASSQEQGEVSPLHF. The CDR3, as DNA: TGCGCCAGCAGCCAAGAACAGGGGGAAGTGTCGCCCCTCCACTTT.

In nucleotides, the CDR3 is TGTGCCAGCAGTCCATTCGGACTAGCGGGGGTCACAGATACGCAGTATTTT. This codes for CASSPFGLAGVTDTQYF. The chain couples TRBV5-4 to TRBJ2-3; TRBD2 aligns across 13 bases. The CDR3 consists of 17 residues. V trimming: 5 bases; J trimming: 2 bases; junction bases outside the gene matches: 8. The germline V gene encodes CDR1 SGHNT and CDR2 YYREEE (reference sequence).

This clone was counted a single time. The chain employs TRBV2 and TRBJ2-1; D not certain. Germline assignment: CDR1 SNHLY and CDR2 FYNNEI. The V and J ends lost 10 bases and 0 bases respectively, with 16 bases between them. The CDR3 is 15 residues long. CDR3 residues: CATGRSSSSYNEQFF. CDR3 coding DNA: TGTGCCACTGGCCGTTCTTCAAGCTCCTACAATGAGCAGTTCTTC. The variable domain in full, with the rest retrieved from reference TRBV2 and TRBJ2-1, is EPEVTQTPSHQVTQMGQEVILRCVPISNHLYFYWYRQILGQKVEFLVSFYNNEISEKSEIFDDQFSVERPDGSNFTLKIRSTKLEDSAMYFCATGRSSSSYNEQFFGPGTRLTVL.

The CDR3 protein is CASSSPPGTSSFYEQYF. Written as DNA, the CDR3 is TGTGCCAGCAGCTCACCCCCGGGGACATCTAGCTTCTACGAGCAGTACTTC. The rearrangement joins TRBV21-1 to TRBJ2-7; the D call TRBD1 from the table was never checked on the DNA. TRBV21-1 corresponds to a pseudogene. There are 17 residues in the CDR3.

The J gene is TRBJ2-5, the V gene TRBV9, with D possibly being TRBD2 (6 bases). Matching the DNA end better, TRBJ2-7 makes the J call doubtful. The germline V gene has CDR1 SGDLS and CDR2 YYNGEE. The CDR3 has 14 residues. The CDR3 loop reads CASSASWGRYEQYF. DNA of the CDR3: TGTGCCAGCAGCGCATCGTGGGGGAGGTACGAGCAGTACTTC.

This chain connects TRBV27 to TRBJ1-4, with a tentative D call TRBD1 (5 bases). V was cut by 0 bases and J by 6 bases, with 11 bases left in between. This CDR3 has 15 amino acids. Germline V lookup: CDR1 MNHEY, CDR2 SMNVEV (reference sequence). The CDR3 DNA is TGTGCCAGCAGTTTATCGGCAGGGATCTATGAAAAACTGTTTTTT. Translation: CASSLSAGIYEKLFF. Full variable domain (remainder filled in from reference TRBV27 and TRBJ1-4): EAQVTQNPRYLITVTGKKLTVTCSQNMNHEYMSWYRQDPGLGLRQIYYSMNVEVTDKGDVPEGYKVSRKEKRNFPLILESPSPNQTSLYFCASSLSAGIYEKLFFGSGTQLSVL.

The CDR3: CASRDTGTGELFF. CDR3 nucleotides: TGTGCCAGCAGGGACACAGGGACCGGGGAGCTGTTTTTT. The chain employs TRBV2 and TRBJ2-2, with D maybe TRBD1 (6 bases). The CDR3 loop spans 13 amino acids. The V and J ends lost 6 bases and 5 bases respectively, with 10 bases between them. Germline V gene sequence: CDR1 SNHLY, CDR2 FYNNEI.

In nucleotides, the CDR3 is TGTGCCAGCACCCAGTCCGGGACAGAGGGACATACGCAGTATTTT. This gives the protein CASTQSGTEGHTQYF. The chain is built from TRBV27 and TRBJ2-3, with TRBD1 matching 7 bases. Germline lookup yields CDR1 MNHEY and CDR2 SMNVEV (reference sequence). CDR3 size: 15 residues. Unmatched junction bases numbered 14, after V lost 7 bases and J lost 7 bases.

V is TRBV7-9 and J is TRBJ1-2, with 8 nucleotides matching TRBD1. V shed 3 bases and J 3 bases; nucleotides not matched to a gene: 12. The CDR3 is 17 amino acids. CDR1 is SEHNR, CDR2 FQNEAQ, per germline (reference sequence). The CDR3, as DNA: TGTGCCAGCAGCTTTGGGTCAGGGGGCGTAGTGGACTATGGCTACACCTTC. It codes for CASSFGSGGVVDYGYTF.

The chain carries TRBV18 and TRBJ1-1, with D unclear. V lost 3 bases to trimming and J lost 3 bases, with 11 bases between them. Germline CDR1 is KGHSH and CDR2 is LQKENI. The CDR3 has 14 amino acids. CDR3 region: CASSPQRGDTEAFF. The DNA for the CDR3 is TGTGCCAGCTCACCCCAACGGGGAGACACTGAAGCTTTCTTT.

The J gene is TRBJ2-2, the V gene TRBV2; 11 bases align to TRBD2. CDR3 length: 15 amino acids. Germline V gives CDR1 SNHLY, CDR2 FYNNEI. V shed 6 bases, J shed 3 bases, and the junction held 3 bases outside the gene matches. DNA for the CDR3: TGTGCCAGCAGAGGGACTAGCGGACACACCGGGGAGCTGTTTTTT. This sequence encodes CASRGTSGHTGELFF.

DNA of the CDR3: TGTGCCAGCAGTGAATACCCTATGGGGGGGGGCCCCGACAATGAGCAGTTCTTC. This gives the protein CASSEYPMGGGPDNEQFF. V usage is TRBV6-1 and J usage is TRBJ2-1, with TRBD2 as a possible D gene (7 bases). Trimming removed 2 bases from V and 5 bases from J, with 22 bases in between. Germline V CDR1 and CDR2: MNHNS, SASEGT. This CDR3 has 18 residues.